This is a list of T cell receptor beta chains from one sample in a study of metastatic and nonmetastatic thyroid tumors. TCRdb reassembled clones from the PCR reads with MiXCR. The sample consists of 30,000 to 40,000 clones, about 20% of them appearing once. Sequenced: blood. These receptors were collected from a female donor with papillary thyroid cancer or a benign thyroid nodule (not recorded which). Some clones in this sample may be carry-over from other donors' samples. Each CDR3 is given with its conserved first and last residue. The D gene is left open where the match is weak. For some rows the clone size is stated as once, few or many, or as a class when expanded; others skip it.

clone size	D gene	V gene	J gene	CDR3 DNA	CDR3 protein
NA	NA	TRBV2	TRBJ2-5	TGTGCCAGCAGTACGGTATATGGCGGGGGCCCCCAAGAGACACAGTACTTC	CASSTVYGGGPQETQYF
few	NA	TRBV10-3	TRBJ2-2	TGTGCCATCAGTGATGAGACTCCGACCTTGGAGCTGTTTTTT	CAISDETPTLELFF
many	NA	TRBV10-2	TRBJ2-7	TGCGCCAGCAGTAAGGACAGTCTCTACGAGCAGTACTTC	CASSKDSLYEQYF
NA	NA	TRBV6-1	TRBJ2-6	TGTGCCAGCAGTGAAAGGCTCTCTGGGGCCAACGTCCTGACTTTC	CASSERLSGANVLTF
NA	NA	TRBV5-1	TRBJ1-1	TGCGCCAGCGGACTCGGTCAGGGGAACACTGAAGCTTTCTTT	CASGLGQGNTEAFF
few	TRBD1	TRBV11-2	TRBJ2-5	TGTGCCAGCAGCCATGGGACAGATAAGACCCAGTACTTC	CASSHGTDKTQYF
many	TRBD2	TRBV6-1	TRBJ2-3	TGTGCCAGCAGTTCTAGCGGGGGGCGGGCAGATACGCAGTATTTT	CASSSSGGRADTQYF
many	NA	TRBV18	TRBJ2-1	TGTGCCAGCTCACCGAGAAGAAGCTCCTACAATGAGCAGTTCTTC	CASSPRRSSYNEQFF
medium-sized	TRBD1	TRBV6-1	TRBJ1-2	TGTGCCAGCAGTGAAGTTGGAGGGGGCGTGGGCTACACCTTC	CASSEVGGGVGYTF
few	TRBD2	TRBV6-1	TRBJ2-1	TGTGCCACAACCATAGCGGGAGGGGGGAATGAGCAGTTCTTC	CATTIAGGGNEQFF
many	NA	TRBV29-1	TRBJ2-5	TGCAGCGTTTCACCGGACAGTGAAGAGACCCAGTACTTC	CSVSPDSEETQYF
many	NA	TRBV7-3	TRBJ2-5	TGTGCCAGCAGCCCTGGAGGGCTTCAAGAGACCCAGTACTTC	CASSPGGLQETQYF
many	TRBD1	TRBV12-3/TRBV12-4	TRBJ2-5	TGTGCCACCACTAGGGGGCTAGAGACCCAGTACTTC	CATTRGLETQYF
many	NA	TRBV6-2/TRBV6-3	TRBJ2-5	TGTGCCAGCAGTTACAGGCAGGGAGAAGAGACCCAGTACTTC	CASSYRQGEETQYF
NA	TRBD2	TRBV5-1	TRBJ2-5	TGCGCCAGCAGCTTGTCCAATGCGGGGGGGCAAGAGACCCATTACTTC	CASSLSNAGGQETHYF
NA	NA	TRBV5-1	TRBJ2-2	TGCGCCAGCAGCTCACACTTCACCGGGGAGCTGTTTTTT	CASSSHFTGELFF
many	TRBD1	TRBV2	TRBJ2-7	TGTGCCAGCAGTGTAGGGGACAGCCCTACAGACGAGCAGTACTTC	CASSVGDSPTDEQYF
many	NA	TRBV6-5	TRBJ2-5	TGTGCCAGCAGTTACTCCCAAGAGACCCAGTACTTC	CASSYSQETQYF
many	NA	TRBV7-2	TRBJ1-2	TGTGCCAGCAGCTTAGGGACAGCTAACTATGGCTACACCTTC	CASSLGTANYGYTF
many	NA	TRBV11-2	TRBJ2-7	TGTGCCAGCAGCGAAGGGGCGGCGGAGAGCTCCTACGAGCAGTACTTC	CASSEGAAESSYEQYF
many	TRBD1	TRBV20-1	TRBJ1-5	TGCAGTGCTAGAGAGGAAACGACAGGGCCCCATCAGCCCCAGCATTTT	CSAREETTGPHQPQHF
many	NA	TRBV4-3	TRBJ1-6	TGCGCCAGCAGCAAGAGCTCCTATAATTCACCCCTCCACTTT	CASSKSSYNSPLHF
many	NA	TRBV19	TRBJ1-4	TGTGCCAGTAGTATAGTTAGCGGTAATGAAAAACTGTTTTTT	CASSIVSGNEKLFF
many	NA	TRBV6-2/TRBV6-3	TRBJ1-2	TGTGCCAGCAGTTACGGGTTCGCTAACTATGGCTACACCTTC	CASSYGFANYGYTF
many	TRBD1	TRBV11-1	TRBJ2-7	TGTGCCAGCAGCTCACGAGGGGGGACAGGGAGATCCGAGCAGTACTTC	CASSSRGGTGRSEQYF